These T cell receptor beta chains were read from a single sample in a study of graft-versus-host responses after intestinal transplantation. The protocol was immunoSEQ multiplex PCR, while the TCRdb copy is restricted to in-frame clones and leaves out a portion. The sample has around 96,000 clones, 90% seen once. Specimen: PBMCs, collected about 440 days after intestinal transplant. The receptors here all came from a human patient who received an intestinal transplant, so some T cells may come from the graft donor. Each CDR3 is given without its conserved first and last residue. Expanded clones get a size class; other rows say once, few or many, or leave the size out.

AQTREGLGMYTEAF TRBJ1-1 NA TRBV2
ASSLGGSLNYGYT TRBJ1-2 once TRBV7-8
SVEDLPTGTNEQF TRBJ2-1 NA TRBV29-1
ASSPTGARETQY TRBJ2-5 NA TRBV7-3
ATSEAGQPQETQY TRBJ2-5 few TRBV15
ASGVGGGETQY TRBJ2-5 NA TRBV10-2
ASGPEGEGVYGYT TRBJ1-2 many TRBV12-5
ASSFRTGGGYT TRBJ1-2 NA TRBV7-8
ASSFLVGDEAF TRBJ1-1 NA TRBV7-9
AISATGGVYGYT TRBJ1-2 NA TRBV10-3
ASSYQGIGQPQH TRBJ1-5 NA TRBV6-6
ASSFVPHGSNTGELF TRBJ2-2 NA TRBV5-1
AIGSYEQY TRBJ2-7 NA TRBV10-3
ASSERAATKNIQY TRBJ2-4 NA TRBV2
ASSLKGGMNTEAF TRBJ1-1 NA TRBV18
ASSQQPTNTDTQY TRBJ2-3 NA TRBV6-5
ASSPGTATGGTEAF TRBJ1-1 NA TRBV5-1
ASGAWNTDTQY TRBJ2-3 NA TRBV2
AWSPWPVRSYNEQF TRBJ2-1 NA TRBV30
ASSVRPGHPF TRBJ1-1 NA TRBV9
ASSPRRGAASPLSGNTIY TRBJ1-3 once TRBV18
ASSEGLDRVPGELF TRBJ2-2 once TRBV10-1
ASRGQNTDTQY TRBJ2-3 NA TRBV4-1
ASSLRQGAIEETQY TRBJ2-5 NA TRBV5-1
ASSVVPRGPGTDTQY TRBJ2-3 NA TRBV9
ASSSQGPVTEAF TRBJ1-1 NA TRBV7-3
ASSLPRRGGPNQPQH TRBJ1-5 NA TRBV5-6
ASSASIFMGEQY TRBJ2-7 NA TRBV10-1
ASSIGALPQH TRBJ1-5 NA TRBV19
ASTRQLDNTEAF TRBJ1-1 NA TRBV4-1
ASSYPRGPEWETQY TRBJ2-5 NA TRBV6-5